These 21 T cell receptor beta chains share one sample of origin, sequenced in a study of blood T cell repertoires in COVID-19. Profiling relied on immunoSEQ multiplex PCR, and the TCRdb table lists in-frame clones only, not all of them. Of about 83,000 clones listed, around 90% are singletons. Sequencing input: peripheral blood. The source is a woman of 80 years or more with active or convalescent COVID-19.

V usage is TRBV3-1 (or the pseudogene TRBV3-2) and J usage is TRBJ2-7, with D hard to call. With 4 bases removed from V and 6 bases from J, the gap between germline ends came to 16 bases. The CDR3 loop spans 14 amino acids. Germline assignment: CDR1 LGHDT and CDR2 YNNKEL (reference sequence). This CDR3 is CASSPSTPTGEQYF. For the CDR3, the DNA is TGTGCCAGCAGCCCGTCGACCCCAACGGGCGAGCAGTACTTC.

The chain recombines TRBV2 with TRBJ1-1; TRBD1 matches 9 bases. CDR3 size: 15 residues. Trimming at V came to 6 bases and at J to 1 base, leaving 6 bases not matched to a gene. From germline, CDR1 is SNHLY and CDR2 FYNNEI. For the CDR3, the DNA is TGTGCCAGCAGCCGACAGGGGGAGACGAACACTGAAGCTTTCTTT. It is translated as CASSRQGETNTEAFF. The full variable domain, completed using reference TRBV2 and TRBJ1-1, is EPEVTQTPSHQVTQMGQEVILRCVPISNHLYFYWYRQILGQKVEFLVSFYNNEISEKSEIFDDQFSVERPDGSNFTLKIRSTKLEDSAMYFCASSRQGETNTEAFFGQGTRLTVV.

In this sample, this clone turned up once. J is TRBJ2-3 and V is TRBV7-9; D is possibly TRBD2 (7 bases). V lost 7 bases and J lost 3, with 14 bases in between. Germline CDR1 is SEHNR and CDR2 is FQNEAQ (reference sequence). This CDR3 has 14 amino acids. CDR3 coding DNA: TGTGCCAGCACCCCCCGGGGGGCGACAGATACGCAGTATTTT. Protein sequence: CASTPRGATDTQYF.

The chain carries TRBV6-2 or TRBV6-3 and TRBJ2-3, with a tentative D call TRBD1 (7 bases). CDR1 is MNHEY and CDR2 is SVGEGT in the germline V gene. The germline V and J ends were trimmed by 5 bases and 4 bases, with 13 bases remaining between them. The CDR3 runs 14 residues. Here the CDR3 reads CASSNQGGSDTQYF. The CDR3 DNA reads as TGTGCCAGCAGTAACCAGGGGGGCTCAGATACGCAGTATTTT.

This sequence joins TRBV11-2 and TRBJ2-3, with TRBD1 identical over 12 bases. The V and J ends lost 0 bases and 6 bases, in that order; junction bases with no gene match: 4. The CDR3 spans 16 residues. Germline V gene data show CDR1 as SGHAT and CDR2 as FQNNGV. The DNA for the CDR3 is TGTGCCAGCAGCTTAGAAGGGGACAGGGGGCGGGATACGCAGTATTTT. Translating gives CASSLEGDRGRDTQYF.

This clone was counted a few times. CDR3 DNA: TGTGCCAGTAGCCTTCCCGGACAGTCCTACGAGCAGTACTTC. Its translation: CASSLPGQSYEQYF. This chain links TRBV19 with TRBJ2-7; D is possibly TRBD1 (6 bases). This CDR3 has 14 amino acids. Germline-derived CDR1 and CDR2 are LNHDA and SQIVND (reference sequence). The V end lost 6 bases, the J end lost 1 base, and 13 bases lay between the germline ends.

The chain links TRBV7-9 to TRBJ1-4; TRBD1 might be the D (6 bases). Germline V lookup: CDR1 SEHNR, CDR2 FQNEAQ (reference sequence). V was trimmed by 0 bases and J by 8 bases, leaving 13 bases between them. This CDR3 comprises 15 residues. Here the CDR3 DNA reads TGTGCCAGCAGCTTAGCTGGCAGGGGTAGAGAAAAACTGTTTTTT. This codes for CASSLAGRGREKLFF.

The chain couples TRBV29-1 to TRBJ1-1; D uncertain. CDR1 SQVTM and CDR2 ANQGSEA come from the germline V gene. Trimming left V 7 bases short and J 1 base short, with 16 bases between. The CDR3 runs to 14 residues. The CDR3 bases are TGCAGCGCGACTATTTTTCTGAAGAACACTGAAGCTTTCTTT. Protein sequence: CSATIFLKNTEAFF.

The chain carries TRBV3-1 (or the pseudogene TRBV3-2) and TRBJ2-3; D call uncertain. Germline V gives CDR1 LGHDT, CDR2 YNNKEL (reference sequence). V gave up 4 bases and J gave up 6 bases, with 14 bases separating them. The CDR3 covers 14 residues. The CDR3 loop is CASSPLGLRDTQYF. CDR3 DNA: TGTGCCAGCAGCCCATTGGGCCTTAGGGATACGCAGTATTTT.

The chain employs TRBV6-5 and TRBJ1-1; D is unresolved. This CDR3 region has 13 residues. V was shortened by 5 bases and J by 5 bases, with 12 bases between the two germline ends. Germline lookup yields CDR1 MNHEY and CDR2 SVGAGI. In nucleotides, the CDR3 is TGTGCCAGCAGTCCACGGGGAGAAACTGAAGCTTTCTTT. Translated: CASSPRGETEAFF.

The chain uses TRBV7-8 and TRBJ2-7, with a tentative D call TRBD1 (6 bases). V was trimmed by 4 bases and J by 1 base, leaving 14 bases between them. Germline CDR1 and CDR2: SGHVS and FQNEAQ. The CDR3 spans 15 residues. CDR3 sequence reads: CASSYSGTLSYEQYF. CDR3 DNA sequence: TGTGCCAGCAGCTACTCCGGGACACTATCCTACGAGCAGTACTTC.

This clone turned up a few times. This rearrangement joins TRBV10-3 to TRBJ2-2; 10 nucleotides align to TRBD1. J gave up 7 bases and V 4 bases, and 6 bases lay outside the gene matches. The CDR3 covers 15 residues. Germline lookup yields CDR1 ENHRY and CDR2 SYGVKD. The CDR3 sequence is CAISGRDRGSGELFF. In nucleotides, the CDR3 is TGTGCCATCAGTGGCCGGGACAGGGGTAGCGGGGAGCTGTTTTTT.

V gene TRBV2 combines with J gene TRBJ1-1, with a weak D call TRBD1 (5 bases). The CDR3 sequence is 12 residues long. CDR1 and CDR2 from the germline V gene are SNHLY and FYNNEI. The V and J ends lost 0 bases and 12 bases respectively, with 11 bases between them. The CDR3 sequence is CASSEAGGNPFF. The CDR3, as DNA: TGTGCCAGCAGTGAAGCGGGGGGGAATCCTTTCTTT.

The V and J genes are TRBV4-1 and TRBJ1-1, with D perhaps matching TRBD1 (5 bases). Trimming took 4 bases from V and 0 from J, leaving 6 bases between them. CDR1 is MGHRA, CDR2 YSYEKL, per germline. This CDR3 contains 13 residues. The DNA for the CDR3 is TGCGCCAGCAGCCTAGGGGTGAACACTGAAGCTTTCTTT. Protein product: CASSLGVNTEAFF.

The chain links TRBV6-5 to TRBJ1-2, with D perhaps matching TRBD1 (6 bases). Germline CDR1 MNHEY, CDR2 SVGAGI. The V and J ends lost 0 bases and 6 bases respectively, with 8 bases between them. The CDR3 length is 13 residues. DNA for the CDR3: TGTGCCAGCAGTTACTCGAGGGGGAATGGCTACACCTTC. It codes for CASSYSRGNGYTF.

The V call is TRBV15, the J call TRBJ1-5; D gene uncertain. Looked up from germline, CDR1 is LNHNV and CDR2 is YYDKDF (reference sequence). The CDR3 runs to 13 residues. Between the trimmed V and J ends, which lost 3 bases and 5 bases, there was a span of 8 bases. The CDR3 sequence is CATSRTGDQPQHF. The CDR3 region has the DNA TGTGCCACCAGCAGGACGGGTGATCAGCCCCAGCATTTT. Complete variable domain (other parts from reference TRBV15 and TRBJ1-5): DAMVIQNPRYQVTQFGKPVTLSCSQTLNHNVMYWYQQKSSQAPKLLFHYYDKDFNNEADTPDNFQSRRPNTSFCFLDIRSPGLGDTAMYLCATSRTGDQPQHFGDGTRLSIL.

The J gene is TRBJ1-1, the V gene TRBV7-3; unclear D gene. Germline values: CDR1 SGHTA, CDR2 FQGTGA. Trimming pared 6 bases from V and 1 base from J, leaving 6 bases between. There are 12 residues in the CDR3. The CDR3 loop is CASRGANTEAFF. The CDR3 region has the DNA TGTGCCAGCAGGGGAGCGAACACTGAAGCTTTCTTT.

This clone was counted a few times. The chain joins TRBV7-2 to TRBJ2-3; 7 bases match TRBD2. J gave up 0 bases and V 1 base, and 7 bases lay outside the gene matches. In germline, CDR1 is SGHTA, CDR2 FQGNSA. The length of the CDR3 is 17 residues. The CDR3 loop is CASSLGPAGLSTDTQYF. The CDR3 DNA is TGTGCCAGCAGCTTAGGTCCAGCGGGGCTTAGCACAGATACGCAGTATTTT.

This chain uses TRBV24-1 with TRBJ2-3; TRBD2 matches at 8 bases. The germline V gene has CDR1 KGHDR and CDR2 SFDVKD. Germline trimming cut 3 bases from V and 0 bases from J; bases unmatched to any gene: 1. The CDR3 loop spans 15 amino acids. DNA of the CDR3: TGTGCCACCAGTGATGAGCGGGGGAGCACAGATACGCAGTATTTT. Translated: CATSDERGSTDTQYF.

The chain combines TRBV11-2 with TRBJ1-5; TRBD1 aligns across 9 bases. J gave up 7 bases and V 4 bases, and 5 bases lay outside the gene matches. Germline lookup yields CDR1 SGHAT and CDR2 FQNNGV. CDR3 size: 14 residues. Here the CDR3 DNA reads TGTGCCAGCAGCTCACAGGGGGCTCTCCAGCCCCAGCATTTT. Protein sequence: CASSSQGALQPQHF.

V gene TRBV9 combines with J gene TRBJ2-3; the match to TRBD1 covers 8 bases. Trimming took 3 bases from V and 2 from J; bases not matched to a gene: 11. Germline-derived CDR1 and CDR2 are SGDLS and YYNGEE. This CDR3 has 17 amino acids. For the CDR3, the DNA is TGTGCCAGCAGCGCACCTACCAGGGGGCCTATCACAGATACGCAGTATTTT. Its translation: CASSAPTRGPITDTQYF.